This is a list of T cell receptor beta chains from one sample in a study of tumor and adjacent non-tumor tissue in lung cancer. TCRdb used MiXCR to reprocess the multiplex PCR reads, holding one entry per CDR3 protein. The data show around 80,000 distinct CDR3 sequences, 76% seen once. The specimen sequenced was distant non-tumor lung tissue. Receptor source: a man between 70 and 80 years old with non-small cell lung cancer. Both conserved end residues are part of each CDR3. A D gene is named only where the DNA matches it firmly. Size values are once, few and many counts, or a class for expanded clones, and some rows have none.

CDR3 protein	CDR3 DNA	V gene	J gene	D gene	clone size
CASSLEHGRKYGYTF	TGTGCCAGCAGCTTAGAACACGGACGGAAATATGGCTATACCTTC	TRBV11-3	TRBJ1-2	.	.
CNVAERFQETQYF	TGCAATGTGGCCGAGAGGTTCCAAGAGACCCAGTATTTC	TRBV29-1	TRBJ2-5	.	.
CSAREPHSYEQYF	TGCAGTGCTAGAGAACCCCATTCCTACGAGCAGTACTTC	TRBV20-1	TRBJ2-7	.	many
CARSYGYEQYF	TGTGCAAGAAGTTACGGCTACGAGCAGTACTTC	TRBV6-2/TRBV6-3	TRBJ2-7	.	.
CASSRNSGEYGYAF	TGTGCCAGCAGCCGAAACAGTGGAGAGTATGGCTACGCCTTC	TRBV14	TRBJ1-2	.	.
CASLPFMGQRREAIF	TGTGCCAGCCTACCTTTTATGGGACAAAGAAGAGAAGCTATCTTT	TRBV6-2/TRBV6-3	TRBJ1-1	.	.
CAISESSGSAGELFF	TGTGCCATCAGTGAGTCATCGGGGTCCGCCGGGGAGCTGTTTTTT	TRBV10-3	TRBJ2-2	.	medium-sized
CTSILRDRILNTEAFF	TGTACCAGCATCCTCCGGGACAGAATCCTGAACACTGAAGCTTTCTTT	TRBV11-3	TRBJ1-1	TRBD1	.
CASSQEGTSGRTGTQYF	TGCGCCAGCAGCCAAGAAGGGACTAGCGGGAGAACAGGTACGCAGTATTTT	TRBV4-3	TRBJ2-3	TRBD2	.
CASSGRTVAGAGELFF	TGTGCCAGCAGCGGCCGGACGGTAGCGGGGGCTGGGGAGTTGTTTTTT	TRBV11-3	TRBJ2-2	TRBD2	.
CASSHVSLWAGSVTGELFF	TGCGCCAGCAGCCATGTTTCATTATGGGCGGGATCAGTCACCGGGGAGTTGTTTTTT	TRBV4-1	TRBJ2-2	.	.
CSNSLASGTAYNEQFF	TGTTCCAACAGCTTGGCCTCCGGGACGGCCTACAATGAGCAGTTCTTC	TRBV11-3	TRBJ2-1	.	.
CASSYGSREVSSNSPLHF	TGTGCCAGCAGTTATGGTTCCAGGGAGGTTTCTTCTAATTCACCCCTCCACTTT	TRBV6-9	TRBJ1-6	.	many
CVSSWTGELEELFF	TGTGTCAGCAGTTGGACAGGGGAATTGGAAGAACTGTTTTTT	TRBV28	TRBJ1-4	TRBD1	once
CASSLLSGTGDTHGYTF	TGTGCCAGCAGTTTATTATCGGGCACAGGGGACACTCATGGCTACACCTTC	TRBV28	TRBJ1-2	TRBD1	.
CVSSSRNTIYF	TGTGTCAGCAGTTCGCGAAACACCATATATTTT	TRBV12-3/TRBV12-4	TRBJ1-3	.	.
CASAGTGLHEHCF	TGTGCCAGCGCCGGCACAGGGTTACACGAGCATTGCTTC	TRBV6-1	TRBJ2-7	.	.
CANSLSTGSPVMANVLTF	TGCGCCAACAGCCTCTCGACAGGGAGCCCGGTTATGGCCAACGTCCTGACTTTC	TRBV5-1	TRBJ2-6	TRBD1	.
CASSLTGAYEEYF	TGTGCCAGTAGCCTGACAGGAGCCTACGAGGAGTACTTC	TRBV11-3	TRBJ2-7	.	.
CSAAGRTSYKQCF	TGCAGTGCCGCGGGGAGGACTAGCTACAAGCAGTGCTTC	TRBV20-1	TRBJ2-7	TRBD2	.
CASRKSEHPTSGLPQETQYF	TGTGCCAGCAGAAAAAGCGAACACCCGACTAGCGGGCTTCCTCAGGAGACCCAGTACTTC	TRBV12-3/TRBV12-4	TRBJ2-5	TRBD2	once
CASRKGDHTTSGLPKETQYF	TGTGCCAGCAGAAAAGGCGACCACACGACTAGCGGGCTTCCCAAGGAGACCCAGTACTTC	TRBV12-3/TRBV12-4	TRBJ2-5	TRBD2	.
CASSRGSSYDEQFF	TGTGCCAGCAGTCGCGGGAGCTCCTACGATGAGCAGTTCTTT	TRBV28	TRBJ2-1	TRBD2	once
CASSQWNDQFF	TGTGCCAGCAGTCAGTGGAATGATCAGTTCTTC	TRBV6-2/TRBV6-3	TRBJ2-1	.	.
CASSCRPKNEQFF	TGTGCCAGCAGTTGTCGGCCAAAGAATGAGCAGTTCTTC	TRBV6-2/TRBV6-3	TRBJ2-1	.	.
CASSTEQGVGSPLHF	TGTGCCAGCAGTACGGAACAGGGGGTTGGATCACCCCTCCACTTT	TRBV28	TRBJ1-6	TRBD1	.
CASSLFVGTLELFF	TGTGCCAGCAGCTTATTTGTGGGGACCCTGGAGCTGTTTTTT	TRBV11-2	TRBJ2-2	.	.
CDSPRDRAIGELFF	TGTGACAGCCCAAGGGACAGGGCGATCGGGGAGCTGTTTTTT	TRBV28	TRBJ2-2	TRBD1	.
CASSLSPGTNYGYTF	TGTGCCAGCTCACTTAGTCCTGGGACAAATTATGGCTACACCTTC	TRBV7-8	TRBJ1-2	.	.
CIVEAERPEAFF	TGCATCGTTGAGGCAGAGAGGCCTGAAGCTTTCTTT	TRBV29-1	TRBJ1-1	.	.
CAIRERASAWEQFF	TGTGCCATCAGGGAAAGGGCCAGTGCCTGGGAACAGTTCTTC	TRBV11-2	TRBJ2-1	.	.
CAISLDRPPLHF	TGTGCCATCAGCTTGGATCGTCCACCCCTCCACTTT	TRBV11-1	TRBJ1-6	.	.
CSADEGSYELYF	TGCAGCGCTGATGAAGGTTCCTACGAGCTGTACTTC	TRBV29-1	TRBJ2-7	.	once
CASSAGESYNEKFF	TGTGCCAGCTCAGCGGGAGAGTCCTACAATGAGAAGTTTTTC	TRBV6-2/TRBV6-3	TRBJ2-1	TRBD2	.
CASSSRAGGGSDTQYF	TGTGCCAGCAGTTCTCGAGCAGGGGGTGGCTCAGATACGCAGTATTTT	TRBV6-5	TRBJ2-3	TRBD1	.
CASSCSRGRPYEQYF	TGTGCCAGCAGTTGCTCTAGAGGGAGGCCCTACGAGCAGTACTTC	TRBV12-3/TRBV12-4	TRBJ2-7	.	.
CNVVAERSEAFF	TGTAACGTTGTGGCGGAGAGGTCTGAAGCTTTCTTT	TRBV29-1	TRBJ1-1	.	.
CSVVAERPEVFF	TGTAGCGTTGTAGCGGAGAGGCCTGAAGTTTTCTTT	TRBV29-1	TRBJ1-1	.	.
CASSARDRDGYGYTF	TGTGCCAGCAGTGCCCGGGACAGGGATGGCTATGGTTACACCTTC	TRBV12-3/TRBV12-4	TRBJ1-2	TRBD1	.
CTSRVPGGTPYEQYF	TGTACCAGCAGGGTCCCAGGGGGGACCCCATACGAGCAGTACTTC	TRBV2	TRBJ2-7	.	.
CANSLDRGPDTQYF	TGTGCCAACAGCTTAGATCGGGGGCCGGATACACAGTATTTT	TRBV11-2	TRBJ2-3	.	.
CASSRLMEATGELFF	TGTGCCAGCAGTCGACTAATGGAAGCCACCGGGGAGCTGTTTTTT	TRBV6-1	TRBJ2-2	.	.
CVSSLGTGGNRPQYF	TGTGTCAGCAGCTTAGGGACAGGGGGCAATCGGCCCCAGTATTTT	TRBV12-3/TRBV12-4	TRBJ2-3	TRBD1	once
CSARLTRWASQHF	TGCAGTGCTAGACTTACAAGGTGGGCGTCCCAGCATTTT	TRBV20-1	TRBJ1-5	.	.
CATSDFRDSGDAFF	TGTGCCACCAGTGATTTTCGCGACAGTGGTGATGCTTTCTTT	TRBV24-1	TRBJ1-1	.	.